Shown below are 30 T cell receptor beta chains from a single sample sequenced in a study of blood T cell repertoires in COVID-19. Libraries were prepared by immunoSEQ multiplex PCR; TCRdb keeps only in-frame clonotypes and omits some of them. The table lists 200,000 or so clones, about 80% of them singletons. Sequencing used peripheral blood. These receptors all come from a human donor with acute or convalescent COVID-19. The donor label of this sample is uncertain.

The CDR3 DNA reads as TGCAGCGTTTATATGAACACTGAAGCTTTCTTT. It codes for CSVYMNTEAFF. V usage is TRBV29-1 and J usage is TRBJ1-1; D is undetermined. CDR1 SQVTM and CDR2 ANQGSEA come from the germline V gene. There are 11 residues in the CDR3. Trimming took off 5 bases at V and 0 bases at J, with 4 bases between the two ends.

The chain carries TRBV27 and TRBJ1-1, with TRBD1 matching over 9 bases. V lost 0 bases and J lost 8; bases outside the gene matches: 16. The germline V gene has CDR1 MNHEY and CDR2 SMNVEV (reference sequence). CDR3 length: 18 residues. The CDR3 region is CASSLSRDRVASVREAFF. As DNA, the CDR3 is TGTGCCAGCAGTTTATCGAGGGACAGGGTAGCAAGTGTGAGAGAAGCTTTCTTT.

The rearrangement links TRBV27 to TRBJ1-6, with D unresolved. Trimming stripped 0 bases from V and 9 bases from J, with 9 bases between. The germline gives CDR1 MNHEY, CDR2 SMNVEV (reference sequence). This CDR3 contains 14 residues. The CDR3 loop is CASSLSPGISPLHF. CDR3 coding DNA: TGTGCCAGCAGTTTATCGCCGGGAATTTCACCCCTCCACTTT.

The chain joins TRBV14 to TRBJ2-2; D not certain. V lost 0 bases to trimming and J lost 1 base, with 6 bases between them. The length of the CDR3 is 15 residues. Per the germline V gene, CDR1 is SGHDN and CDR2 is FVKESK. For the CDR3, the DNA is TGTGCCAGCAGCCAAGAACTCGGGAACACCGGGGAGCTGTTTTTT. It encodes CASSQELGNTGELFF.

V and J are TRBV9 and TRBJ2-7; TRBD2 might be the D (6 bases). Germline-derived CDR1 and CDR2 are SGDLS and YYNGEE. CDR3 length equals 14 residues. The V end lost 3 bases, the J end lost 6 bases, and 16 bases lay between the germline ends. This CDR3 is CASSGSGTEGEQYF. The CDR3, as DNA: TGTGCCAGCAGCGGATCCGGGACGGAGGGCGAGCAGTACTTC.

The gene calls are TRBV5-1 and TRBJ2-2; TRBD2 matches 7 bases. Unmatched junction bases numbered 6, after V lost 1 base and J lost 6 bases. The CDR3 runs 15 residues. The V gene's germline CDR1 is SGHRS and CDR2 YFSETQ. The CDR3 coding sequence is TGCGCCAGCAGCTTGTACGCGGGGGTTGCCGGGGAGCTGTTTTTT. It codes for CASSLYAGVAGELFF.

The chain combines TRBV7-9 with TRBJ1-6, with D possibly matching TRBD1 (5 bases). Trimming shortened V by 5 bases and J by 0 bases, and 8 bases separated the two germline ends. The CDR3 totals 15 residues. Germline values: CDR1 SEHNR, CDR2 FQNEAQ (reference sequence). CDR3 loop: CASSPDNSYNSPLHF. CDR3 bases: TGTGCCAGCAGCCCGGACAACTCCTATAATTCACCCCTCCACTTT. Full variable domain (missing parts from reference TRBV7-9 and TRBJ1-6): DTGVSQNPRHKITKRGQNVTFRCDPISEHNRLYWYRQTLGQGPEFLTYFQNEAQLEKSRLLSDRFSAERPKGSFSTLEIQRTEQGDSAMYLCASSPDNSYNSPLHFGNGTRLTVT.

The chain uses TRBV7-2 and TRBJ1-2; 8 nucleotides line up with TRBD1. The CDR3 length is 13 residues. Germline trimming cut 6 bases from V and 8 bases from J; bases unmatched to any gene: 8. Per germline, CDR1 SGHTA and CDR2 FQGNSA. CDR3 coding DNA: TGTGCCAGCAGTTTTCAGGGGGCGCGAGGCTACACCTTC. Protein product: CASSFQGARGYTF.

The rearrangement links TRBV5-1 to TRBJ2-7, with D possibly being TRBD1 (5 bases). The germline V gene encodes CDR1 SGHRS and CDR2 YFSETQ. This CDR3 spans 12 amino acids. With 2 bases removed from V and 6 bases from J, the gap between germline ends came to 9 bases. The CDR3 protein is CASSFPGPEQYF. CDR3 nucleotide sequence: TGCGCCAGCAGCTTCCCAGGGCCCGAGCAGTACTTC. Full variable domain (missing parts from reference TRBV5-1 and TRBJ2-7): KAGVTQTPRYLIKTRGQQVTLSCSPISGHRSVSWYQQTPGQGLQFLFEYFSETQRNKGNFPGRFSGRQFSNSRSEMNVSTLELGDSALYLCASSFPGPEQYFGPGTRLTVT.

This clone was detected once. The rearrangement joins TRBV7-9 to TRBJ2-1, with TRBD2 matching 16 bases. This CDR3 region has 17 residues. With 5 bases clipped from V and 9 bases from J, the junction kept 10 bases outside the gene matches. The germline V gene encodes CDR1 SEHNR and CDR2 FQNEAQ (reference sequence). Here the CDR3 reads CASSVSGGTSGRVEQFF. In DNA, the CDR3 is TGTGCCAGCAGCGTTAGCGGGGGGACTAGCGGGAGGGTTGAGCAGTTCTTC.

The chain employs TRBV5-1 and TRBJ1-1; unclear D gene. The CDR3 spans 15 residues. V shed 4 bases and J shed 0 bases, with 13 bases lying between them. Germline CDR1 is SGHRS and CDR2 is YFSETQ. CDR3 sequence (DNA): TGCGCCAGCAGCCGTACGGCGGCGGTGAACACTGAAGCTTTCTTT. This gives the protein CASSRTAAVNTEAFF.

The rearrangement links TRBV30 to TRBJ2-3, with 11 bases fitting TRBD2. Germline CDR1 and CDR2: GTSNPN and SVGIG (reference sequence). The CDR3 runs 16 residues. Trimming at V came to 3 bases and at J to 0 bases, leaving 5 bases not matched to a gene. In DNA, the CDR3 is TGTGCCTGGAGGCCTTGGACTAGCGGGAGCACAGATACGCAGTATTTT. The encoded protein is CAWRPWTSGSTDTQYF.

This rearrangement joins TRBV7-3 to TRBJ2-1; perhaps TRBD2 as D (6 bases). Trimming removed 5 bases from V and 5 bases from J, with 13 bases in between. This CDR3 spans 14 amino acids. Germline V gene data show CDR1 as SGHTA and CDR2 as FQGTGA. CDR3 protein: CASSPPGGNNEQFF. CDR3 DNA: TGTGCCAGCAGCCCACCGGGCGGGAACAATGAGCAGTTCTTC.

CDR3 loop: CASEVTGGAQPQHF. The DNA of the CDR3 is TGTGCCAGCGAAGTGACAGGGGGCGCCCAGCCCCAGCATTTT. This sequence joins TRBV6-5 and TRBJ1-5, with TRBD1 identical over 10 bases. Germline V lookup: CDR1 MNHEY, CDR2 SVGAGI. The CDR3 covers 14 residues. The ends lost 8 bases at V and 7 bases at J; junction bases unmatched: 8.

V and J are TRBV2 and TRBJ1-6, with TRBD1 matching over 7 bases. Germline-derived CDR1 and CDR2 are SNHLY and FYNNEI. V lost 3 bases to trimming and J lost 6 bases; unmatched junction nucleotides: 5. The CDR3 contains 15 residues. The CDR3 bases are TGTGCCAGCAGTGACGGGCCAGGGGGTAATTCACCCCTCCACTTT. Its protein is CASSDGPGGNSPLHF.

The chain combines TRBV29-1 with TRBJ1-1; D not resolved. Trimming removed 4 bases from V and 7 bases from J, with 13 bases in between. The CDR3 spans 12 residues. Per germline, CDR1 SQVTM and CDR2 ANQGSEA. CDR3 sequence: CSVVGGPGEAFF. In DNA, the CDR3 is TGCAGCGTTGTAGGAGGGCCAGGTGAAGCTTTCTTT.

This clone was counted once. The chain employs TRBV6-2 or TRBV6-3 and TRBJ2-7; 8 positions match TRBD1. CDR1 is MNHEY, CDR2 SVGEGT, per germline. The CDR3 sequence is 15 residues long. Germline trimming cut 6 bases from V and 0 bases from J; bases unmatched to any gene: 7. CDR3 DNA sequence: TGTGCCAGCAGCCGCCCTACAGGGGGCTCCTACGAGCAGTACTTC. It specifies CASSRPTGGSYEQYF.

The V gene is TRBV5-1, the J gene TRBJ2-3; TRBD2 agrees at 10 bases. CDR1 is SGHRS and CDR2 is YFSETQ in the germline V gene. Trimming took 4 bases from V and 2 from J; bases not matched to a gene: 4. This CDR3 has 15 amino acids. The CDR3 bases are TGCGCCAGCAGCCCCGGACTAGCGGACACAGATACGCAGTATTTT. It codes for CASSPGLADTDTQYF. Full variable domain (outside the CDR3, taken from reference TRBV5-1 and TRBJ2-3): KAGVTQTPRYLIKTRGQQVTLSCSPISGHRSVSWYQQTPGQGLQFLFEYFSETQRNKGNFPGRFSGRQFSNSRSEMNVSTLELGDSALYLCASSPGLADTDTQYFGPGTRLTVL.

The gene calls are TRBV2 and TRBJ1-5, with D tentatively TRBD1 (5 bases). Germline CDR1 and CDR2: SNHLY and FYNNEI. V was clipped by 6 bases and J by 1 base, with 7 bases between them. CDR3 length: 13 residues. The CDR3 region is CASRGGSNQPQHF. The CDR3 DNA is TGTGCCAGCAGGGGGGGGAGCAATCAGCCCCAGCATTTT.

The V gene is TRBV11-3, the J gene TRBJ2-3; D perhaps matches TRBD2 (6 bases). Trimming took 5 bases from V and 3 from J, leaving 9 bases between them. The CDR3 spans 13 residues. In germline, CDR1 is SGHNT, CDR2 YENEEA. The CDR3 nucleotides read TGTGCCAGCAGCCGGGACTTTACAGATACGCAGTATTTT. Protein: CASSRDFTDTQYF.

Worth noting for this clone: Other nucleotide sequences from this sample produce the same CDR3. This chain joins TRBV19 and TRBJ1-5, with 10 bases lining up with TRBD1. CDR3 length: 14 amino acids. The germline V gene has CDR1 LNHDA and CDR2 SQIVND (reference sequence). The ends lost 1 base at V and 6 bases at J; junction bases unmatched: 0. The CDR3 sequence is CASSIGTGGQPQHF. CDR3 DNA: TGTGCCAGTAGTATAGGGACAGGGGGTCAGCCCCAGCATTTT.

This chain joins TRBV21-1 and TRBJ2-7; the table's D call of TRBD1 was not tested on the DNA. TRBV21-1 is classified as a pseudogene. CDR3 size: 15 residues. The CDR3 here is CASSDHDRGSYEQYF. The DNA of the CDR3 is TGTGCCAGCAGCGATCACGACAGGGGCTCCTACGAGCAGTACTTC.

V and J are TRBV10-1 and TRBJ2-3; 12 bases fit TRBD2. This CDR3 comprises 16 residues. Germline CDR1 WNHNN, CDR2 SYGVQD (reference sequence). Losses at the gene ends were 0 bases for V and 7 bases for J; bases not matched to a gene: 5. The CDR3 nucleotides read TGCGCCAGCAGTGAGTCACGGACTAGCGGGGCCAATACGCAGTATTTT. Protein: CASSESRTSGANTQYF.

This sequence joins TRBV19 and TRBJ1-2, with a tentative D call TRBD1 (6 bases). Deletions cut 7 bases from V and 6 bases from J, with 18 bases between. This CDR3 has 14 residues. Germline loops: CDR1 LNHDA, CDR2 SQIVND (reference sequence). The CDR3 DNA follows: TGTGCCAGTAATAAACAGGGTCTCGGTCATGGCTACACCTTC. This gives the protein CASNKQGLGHGYTF.

The gene calls are TRBV5-1 and TRBJ2-1; 8 bases line up with TRBD2. With 0 bases clipped from V and 6 bases from J, the junction kept 5 bases outside the gene matches. The CDR3 spans 15 residues. Germline V CDR1 and CDR2: SGHRS, YFSETQ. CDR3 protein: CASSLGTSRVNEQFF. CDR3 coding DNA: TGCGCCAGCAGCTTGGGGACTAGCCGGGTCAATGAGCAGTTCTTC.

V is TRBV28 and J is TRBJ2-6; possible D gene TRBD2, 5 bases. The CDR3 is made up of 15 amino acids. Trimming removed 5 bases at V and 1 base at J, with 9 bases between. CDR1 and CDR2 from the germline V gene are MDHEN and SYDVKM. CDR3 DNA: TGTGCCAGCAGTCCTACTAGTTCTGGGGCCAACGTCCTGACTTTC. This gives the protein CASSPTSSGANVLTF.

This chain connects TRBV7-2 to TRBJ1-2, with 7 bases lining up with TRBD1. The CDR3 has 14 amino acids. Germline V gives CDR1 SGHTA, CDR2 FQGNSA. The ends lost 3 bases at V and 5 bases at J; junction bases unmatched: 6. The CDR3 DNA reads TGTGCCAGCAGCTTCGCAGAACAGGGGTATGGCTACACCTTC. Its protein product is CASSFAEQGYGYTF.

This clone occurred once. This chain joins TRBV2 and TRBJ1-2, with TRBD1 as a possible D gene (6 bases). The length of the CDR3 is 13 residues. V was trimmed by 8 bases and J by 2 bases, leaving 12 bases between them. In germline, CDR1 is SNHLY, CDR2 FYNNEI. The CDR3 reads CASSRTDNYGYTF. The CDR3 coding sequence is TGTGCCAGCTCTCGGACAGACAACTATGGCTACACCTTC.

The rearrangement joins TRBV5-3 to TRBJ2-5, with TRBD2 as a possible D gene (6 bases). TRBV5-3 is identified as an open reading frame with a role that is uncertain. Trimming removed 0 bases from V and 9 bases from J, with 15 bases in between. The CDR3 sequence is 14 residues long. The CDR3 loop is CARSLDMGGGAQYF. Written as DNA, the CDR3 is TGTGCCAGAAGCTTGGACATGGGGGGTGGGGCCCAGTACTTC.

This chain connects TRBV13 to TRBJ2-3; D is undetermined. The CDR3 has 13 residues. V was pared by 5 bases and J by 0 bases, with 6 bases between. Germline CDR1 is PRHDT and CDR2 is FYEKMQ (reference sequence). CDR3 residues: CASSLGSTDTQYF. The CDR3 nucleotides are TGTGCCAGCAGCCTCGGTAGCACAGATACGCAGTATTTT.